This T cell receptor beta chain comes out of a study of blood T cell repertoires in COVID-19. The CDR3 contains 13 residues. V was clipped by 6 bases and J by 10 bases, with 13 bases between them. CDR1 is MNHEY, CDR2 SVGAGI, per germline. Assay: immunoSEQ multiplex PCR; the TCRdb copy retains only in-frame clones and omits some. The table includes about 220,000 clones, approximately 85% detected once. The sequencing input was peripheral blood. The receptor's source is a woman of 80 years or more with COVID-19, enrolled during active disease. This chain uses TRBV6-5 with TRBJ1-6; the D is unclear. CDR3 region: CASREGFLSPLHF. The CDR3 DNA sequence: TGTGCCAGCAGGGAGGGTTTCCTCTCACCCCTCCACTTT.